A single sample gave rise to the 21 T cell receptor beta chains below, sequenced in a study of T cells in Graves' hyperthyroidism and ophthalmopathy. There were TCR beta CDR3 regions amplified from RNA transcripts. TCR CDR3 regions were first amplified by RT-PCR with HTBI primers. TCRdb independently ran MiXCR on the multiplex PCR reads; one entry per CDR3 protein. The table records hundreds of thousands of distinct CDR3 sequences, approximately 44% of them present only once. Specimen: peripheral blood or thyroid tissue (not recorded which). Receptors originate from a woman younger than 35 with Graves' hyperthyroidism.

This clonotype was found once. Here the CDR3 DNA reads TGTGCCAGCGGCCACCCCGGGACAGGGGAAGAGACCCAGTACTTC. This sequence encodes CASGHPGTGEETQYF. This chain uses TRBV7-8 with TRBJ2-5, with 10 bases aligning to TRBD1. V was pared by 8 bases and J by 3 bases, with 9 bases of the junction left unmatched. The CDR3 spans 15 residues. Per the germline V gene, CDR1 is SGHVS and CDR2 is FQNEAQ.

CDR3 DNA sequence: TGTGCCAGCAGCGGCAGAACCTATAATTCACCCCTCCACTTT. Its protein is CASSGRTYNSPLHF. The V and J genes are TRBV9 and TRBJ1-6; D gene unclear. The CDR3 is 14 amino acids. Trimming cost V 3 bases and J 2 bases, with 6 bases left between them. Germline V lookup: CDR1 SGDLS, CDR2 YYNGEE.

This chain links TRBV20-1 with TRBJ2-7; possibly TRBD1 for D (5 bases). This CDR3 is 16 amino acids long. CDR1 DFQATT and CDR2 SNEGSKA come from the germline V gene (reference sequence). Trimming shortened V by 0 bases and J by 1 base, and 16 bases separated the two germline ends. CDR3 DNA: TGCAGTGCTAGAGATGGCCCCGACAGTCCGTCCTACGAGCAGTACTTC. Its translation: CSARDGPDSPSYEQYF.

This clonotype was seen once. This may stem from a read error, because a much larger clone lies one nucleotide away. V usage is TRBV7-3 and J usage is TRBJ1-4; D gene unclear. The germline gives CDR1 SGHTA, CDR2 FQGTGA. Trimming left V 5 bases short and J 7 bases short, with 11 bases between. This CDR3 spans 13 amino acids. Written as DNA, the CDR3 is TGTGCCAGCAGCCCGAGTGGGTGTGAAAAACTGTTTTTT. Translation gives CASSPSGCEKLFF.

Worth noting for this clonotype: This could be a read error, since a much larger clone is one nucleotide away. This chain connects TRBV29-1 to TRBJ2-5; no clear D gene. The CDR3 covers 11 residues. The V gene's germline CDR1 is SQVTM and CDR2 ANQGSEA. V lost 5 bases and J lost 7, with 11 bases in between. The CDR3, as DNA: TGCAGCGTTCCAGAACCGGCGACCCAGTACTTC. It codes for CSVPEPATQYF.

The rearrangement joins TRBV7-9 to TRBJ1-5; a possible D gene is TRBD1 (6 bases). The CDR3 sequence is 13 residues long. Trimming stripped 6 bases from V and 11 bases from J, with 17 bases between. The germline V gene encodes CDR1 SEHNR and CDR2 FQNEAQ (reference sequence). The CDR3 loop is CASRPDSLRTQHF. CDR3 nucleotide sequence: TGTGCCAGCAGACCGGACAGCCTTAGGACCCAGCATTTT.

CDR3 residues: CASSQDFGIEQYF. In DNA, the CDR3 is TGTGCCAGCAGCCAAGATTTTGGGATCGAGCAGTACTTC. The V gene is TRBV7-2, the J gene TRBJ2-7; D gene uncertain. Trimming stripped 5 bases from V and 6 bases from J, with 14 bases between. From germline, CDR1 is SGHTA and CDR2 FQGNSA. The CDR3 totals 13 residues.

This clonotype was detected only a few times. V is TRBV5-1 and J is TRBJ1-2; D ambiguous. V was pared by 1 base and J by 4 bases, with 11 bases between. The CDR3 spans 14 residues. CDR1 and CDR2 (germline): SGHRS, YFSETQ. The CDR3 bases are TGCGCCAGCAGCTTGATGGCGGAAGTCTATGGCTACACCTTC. It encodes CASSLMAEVYGYTF.

V and J are TRBV20-1 and TRBJ1-2; tentative D call: TRBD1 (6 bases). Germline lookup yields CDR1 DFQATT and CDR2 SNEGSKA (reference sequence). The CDR3 sequence is 13 residues long. The germline V and J ends were trimmed by 3 bases and 2 bases, with 10 bases remaining between them. The chain's CDR3 is CSASPQGNYGYTF. CDR3 bases: TGCAGTGCTAGTCCACAGGGAAACTATGGCTACACCTTC.

This clonotype was seen only a few times. The chain couples TRBV10-2 to TRBJ2-7; 9 bases agree with TRBD2. The ends lost 7 bases at V and 4 bases at J; junction bases unmatched: 11. This CDR3 has 15 residues. Germline V lookup: CDR1 WSHSY, CDR2 SAAADI. DNA of the CDR3: TGCGCCAGCAAGCGATTTAGCGGGAGAGATTACGAGCAGTACTTC. Encoded protein: CASKRFSGRDYEQYF.

This clonotype was seen once. The chain is built from TRBV2 and TRBJ1-5; 9 bases align to TRBD1. Trimming cost V 8 bases and J 4 bases; bases outside gene matches: 9. The germline V gene has CDR1 SNHLY and CDR2 FYNNEI. The CDR3 loop spans 15 amino acids. The CDR3 region has the DNA TGTGCCAGCGTTGTTGGGACAGGGCAAAATCAGCCCCAGCATTTT. Amino acids: CASVVGTGQNQPQHF.

This clonotype has just one count. The junction and the germline gene differ at one end; a read error may be behind it. V is TRBV25-1 and J is TRBJ1-2, with a weak D call TRBD1 (5 bases). This CDR3 is 13 amino acids long. Germline lookup yields CDR1 MGHDK and CDR2 SYGVNS. The CDR3 is CANSLGTVGGYTF. As DNA, the CDR3 is TGTGCCAACAGTTTAGGGACGGTCGGTGGCTACACCTTC.

The chain has TRBV13 and TRBJ1-1; D possibly corresponds to TRBD1 (6 bases). The germline V gene has CDR1 PRHDT and CDR2 FYEKMQ (reference sequence). This CDR3 spans 14 amino acids. V shed 5 bases and J shed 2 bases, with 12 bases lying between them. CDR3 bases: TGTGCCAGCAGCCCTGACAGGTCAAACACTGAAGCTTTCTTT. Encoded protein: CASSPDRSNTEAFF.

In its sample, this clonotype was seen a few times. This sequence joins TRBV19 and TRBJ1-5; a weak D match, TRBD1 (5 bases). The CDR3 is 17 amino acids. The V end was cut by 5 bases, the J end by 0 bases, with 17 bases between. Per the germline V gene, CDR1 is LNHDA and CDR2 is SQIVND (reference sequence). The CDR3 loop is CASSYGGPRHSNQPQHF. The CDR3 DNA is TGTGCCAGTAGTTATGGGGGACCACGGCATAGCAATCAGCCCCAGCATTTT.

J is TRBJ2-5 and V is TRBV25-1; D possibly matches TRBD1 or TRBD2 (5 bases each). The CDR3 runs to 15 residues. CDR1 MGHDK and CDR2 SYGVNS come from the germline V gene. V was pared by 5 bases and J by 5 bases, with 18 bases between. The CDR3 loop is CASSNPGTVGETQYF. The DNA of the CDR3 is TGTGCCAGCAGTAATCCCGGGACGGTTGGGGAGACCCAGTACTTC.

Ten or more counts support this clonotype. This chain connects TRBV2 to TRBJ1-6, with a possible D match to TRBD1 (5 bases). From germline, CDR1 is SNHLY and CDR2 FYNNEI. V was pared by 6 bases and J by 7 bases, with 16 bases between. This CDR3 region has 15 residues. The CDR3 bases are TGTGCCAGCAGACCGGGGCCGCTCGGGAATTCACCCCTCCACTTT. Amino acid sequence: CASRPGPLGNSPLHF. The entire variable domain, with the rest obtained from reference TRBV2 and TRBJ1-6, is as follows: EPEVTQTPSHQVTQMGQEVILRCVPISNHLYFYWYRQILGQKVEFLVSFYNNEISEKSEIFDDQFSVERPDGSNFTLKIRSTKLEDSAMYFCASRPGPLGNSPLHFGNGTRLTVT.

The chain carries TRBV7-9 and TRBJ2-7; D is perhaps TRBD1 (6 bases). The CDR3 totals 15 residues. Trimming stripped 5 bases from V and 12 bases from J, with 26 bases between. Germline V gene data show CDR1 as SEHNR and CDR2 as FQNEAQ (reference sequence). The CDR3 here is CASSQARDIHRVRYF. In DNA, the CDR3 is TGTGCCAGCAGCCAAGCTCGGGACATCCACCGGGTGCGGTACTTC.

This rearrangement joins TRBV2 to TRBJ1-5; D is unclear. This CDR3 contains 14 residues. Germline V gene data show CDR1 as SNHLY and CDR2 as FYNNEI. The V and J ends lost 8 bases and 2 bases respectively, with 13 bases between them. The CDR3 DNA reads TGTGCCAGCCGGGGAGTTGGTGGCAATCAGCCCCAGCATTTT. Translation: CASRGVGGNQPQHF.

This chain joins TRBV2 and TRBJ1-1; 7 bases map to TRBD1. Trimming removed 6 bases from V and 0 bases from J; junction bases left unmatched: 7. The V gene's germline CDR1 is SNHLY and CDR2 FYNNEI. The CDR3 consists of 15 residues. The CDR3 DNA is TGTGCCAGCAGCCAAGCAGGGGGATTGAACACTGAAGCTTTCTTT. Translated: CASSQAGGLNTEAFF.

The gene calls are TRBV7-3 and TRBJ2-7, with D perhaps being TRBD1 or TRBD2 (5 bases each). Looked up from germline, CDR1 is SGHTA and CDR2 is FQGTGA. This CDR3 is built from 15 residues. V lost 5 bases and J lost 5, with 19 bases in between. The CDR3 DNA reads as TGTGCCAGCAGCCCCCGACGCGAGGGGCCCAACGAGCAGTACTTC. Residues: CASSPRREGPNEQYF.

The DNA for the CDR3 is TGTGCCAGTAGTATGGGGGCATCCACCGGGGAGCTGTTTTTT. It codes for CASSMGASTGELFF. The rearrangement joins TRBV19 to TRBJ2-2; tentatively, D is TRBD1 (6 bases). The length of the CDR3 is 14 residues. Germline lookup yields CDR1 LNHDA and CDR2 SQIVND (reference sequence). Trimming shortened V by 3 bases and J by 4 bases, and 9 bases separated the two germline ends. The full variable domain, with the rest looked up from reference TRBV19 and TRBJ2-2, is DGGITQSPKYLFRKEGQNVTLSCEQNLNHDAMYWYRQDPGQGLRLIYYSQIVNDFQKGDIAEGYSVSREKKESFPLTVTSAQKNPTAFYLCASSMGASTGELFFGEGSRLTVL.